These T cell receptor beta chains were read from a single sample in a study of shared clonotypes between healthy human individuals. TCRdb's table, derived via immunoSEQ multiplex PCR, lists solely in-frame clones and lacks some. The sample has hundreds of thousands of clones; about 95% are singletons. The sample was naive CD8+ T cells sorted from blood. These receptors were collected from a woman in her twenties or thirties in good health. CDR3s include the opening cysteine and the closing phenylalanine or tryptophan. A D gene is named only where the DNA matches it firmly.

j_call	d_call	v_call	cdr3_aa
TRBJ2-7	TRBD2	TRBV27	CASKTSSGAGYEQYF
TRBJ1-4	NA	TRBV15	CATSRDLGANEKLFF
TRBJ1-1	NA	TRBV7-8	CASSLGQTGTEAFF
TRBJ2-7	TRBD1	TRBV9	CASSVAAGQGYEQYF
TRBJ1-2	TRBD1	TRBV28	CAITGVSGYGYTF
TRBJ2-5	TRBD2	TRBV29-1	CSVIPGLAEETQYF
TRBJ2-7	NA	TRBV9	CASSVGGETYEQYF
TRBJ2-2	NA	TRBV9	CASRSDRTGELFF
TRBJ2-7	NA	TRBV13	CASSHRDRSYEQYF
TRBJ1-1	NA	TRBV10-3	CATGSGHLNTEAFF
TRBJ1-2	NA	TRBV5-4	CASSLAAEVFYGYTF
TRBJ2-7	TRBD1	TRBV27	CASKSGTGYEQYF
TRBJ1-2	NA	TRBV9	CASSVAGDGFNYGYTF
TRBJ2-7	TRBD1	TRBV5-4	CASSFDRGGYEQYF
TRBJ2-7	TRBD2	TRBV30	CAWTDVAGVSEQYF
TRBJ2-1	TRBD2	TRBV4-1	CASSQDGREAYNEQFF
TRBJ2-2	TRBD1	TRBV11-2	CASSPVGDRASGELFF
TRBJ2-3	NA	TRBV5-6	CASSLAESADTQYF
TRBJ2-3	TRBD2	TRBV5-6	CASSLGGSRDTQYF